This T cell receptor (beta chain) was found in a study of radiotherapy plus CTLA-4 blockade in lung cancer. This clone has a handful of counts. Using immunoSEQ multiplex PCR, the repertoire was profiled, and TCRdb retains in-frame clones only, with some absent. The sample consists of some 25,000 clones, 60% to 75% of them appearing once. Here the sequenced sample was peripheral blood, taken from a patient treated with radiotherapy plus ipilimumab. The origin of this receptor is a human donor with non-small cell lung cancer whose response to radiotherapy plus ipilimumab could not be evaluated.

CDR3 DNA sequence: TGTGCCAGCAGCCCAACAGGCTATGGACAGGCTAAAGAGACCCAGTACTTC. Translation gives CASSPTGYGQAKETQYF. The chain uses TRBV27 and TRBJ2-5; 7 bases match TRBD1. The V gene's germline CDR1 is MNHEY and CDR2 SMNVEV (reference sequence). The ends lost 6 bases at V and 3 bases at J; junction bases unmatched: 16. This CDR3 region has 17 residues.